This is a list of T cell receptor beta chains from one sample in a study of T cells in Graves' hyperthyroidism and ophthalmopathy. TCRdb reanalysed the multiplex PCR reads using MiXCR and keeps one entry per CDR3 protein. This table holds some 380,000 distinct CDR3 sequences, roughly 13% found once. The sample comprised blood. These receptors were collected from a man aged 25-45 years with Graves' hyperthyroidism that later progressed to Graves' ophthalmopathy. The CDR3 runs from the conserved cysteine through the conserved F or W. The D gene is left open where the match is weak. Size values are once, few and many counts, or a class for expanded clones, and some rows have none.

clone_size	cdr3_length	j_call	d_call	v_call	cdr3_aa	cdr3_nt
NA	14	TRBJ1-2	NA	TRBV7-2	CASSLDVGGGGYTF	TGTGCCAGCAGCTTAGATGTTGGGGGAGGCGGCTACACCTTC
many	20	TRBJ2-1	TRBD1	TRBV12-5	CASGPTDRGNKGASYNEQFF	TGTGCTAGTGGCCCCACGGACAGGGGGAATAAAGGGGCTTCCTACAATGAGCAGTTCTTC
few	15	TRBJ2-3	NA	TRBV5-6	CASSFRQASTDTQYF	TGTGCCAGCAGCTTCCGCCAGGCGAGCACAGATACGCAGTATTTT
many	16	TRBJ2-7	TRBD1	TRBV10-3	CAISEFRDRNRGEQYF	TGTGCCATCAGTGAGTTCCGGGACAGGAATAGGGGCGAGCAGTACTTC
few	13	TRBJ1-5	NA	TRBV13	CASSLGDHQPQHF	TGTGCCAGCAGCTTAGGGGATCATCAGCCCCAGCATTTT
many	16	TRBJ2-1	TRBD2	TRBV20-1	CSAPKRAGGPWNEQFF	TGCAGTGCTCCTAAGAGGGCGGGGGGGCCTTGGAATGAGCAGTTCTTC
many	15	TRBJ1-1	NA	TRBV19	CASSINGQTNTEAFF	TGTGCCAGTAGTATCAATGGACAGACGAACACTGAAGCTTTCTTT
many	17	TRBJ1-1	NA	TRBV6-1	CASSEIWIWGMNTEAFF	TGTGCCAGCAGTGAAATCTGGATATGGGGCATGAACACTGAAGCTTTCTTT
many	12	TRBJ1-2	NA	TRBV4-1	CASSQELWNYTF	TGCGCCAGCAGCCAAGAGCTTTGGAACTACACCTTC
few	14	TRBJ2-1	NA	TRBV30	CAWTADGAYNEQFF	TGTGCCTGGACAGCGGACGGAGCCTACAATGAGCAGTTCTTC
many	13	TRBJ1-2	NA	TRBV28	CASALFANYGYTF	TGTGCCAGTGCACTCTTCGCGAACTATGGCTACACCTTC
many	13	TRBJ2-4	NA	TRBV7-8	CASSYPEGNIQYF	TGTGCCAGCAGCTACCCGGAGGGGAACATTCAGTACTTC
NA	13	TRBJ1-2	TRBD1	TRBV6-2/TRBV6-3	CASKGQGGLGYTF	TGTGCCAGCAAAGGACAGGGAGGGCTTGGCTACACCTTC
NA	15	TRBJ2-4	NA	TRBV20-1	CSAHLRGIDKNIQYF	TGCAGTGCCCATTTAAGGGGTATCGACAAAAACATTCAGTACTTC
NA	16	TRBJ2-7	TRBD1	TRBV4-1	CASSQTPETGFYEQYF	TGCGCCAGCAGCCAGACGCCGGAGACAGGGTTTTACGAGCAGTACTTC
many	13	TRBJ1-2	NA	TRBV20-1	CSASGGVGYGYTF	TGCAGTGCTTCCGGGGGGGTAGGGTATGGCTACACCTTC
many	13	TRBJ1-1	TRBD1	TRBV27	CASGRQGRTEAFF	TGTGCCAGCGGAAGACAGGGGCGGACTGAAGCTTTCTTT
NA	15	TRBJ1-3	TRBD1	TRBV5-1	CASHPGTVSGNTIYF	TGCGCCAGCCATCCCGGGACAGTCTCTGGAAACACCATATATTTT
many	15	TRBJ1-5	NA	TRBV18	CASSPYAGPEQPQHF	TGTGCCAGCTCACCATACGCAGGGCCGGAGCAGCCCCAGCATTTT
many	13	TRBJ1-1	TRBD1	TRBV6-2/TRBV6-3	CASRGQAGTEAFF	TGTGCCAGCAGGGGACAGGCCGGCACTGAAGCTTTCTTT